One TCR beta chain is described in this entry. The antigen is not known. The table came from immunoSEQ multiplex PCR; TCRdb's copy has only in-frame clones and leaves some out. This repertoire shows 20,000 or so clones, 76% found once; its top ten account for about 9.4%. ViraFEST used viral peptide pools to expand antigen-specific CD4+ T cells before sequencing. Following 10 days of culture, CD4+ T cells were isolated. Absence of prior SARS-CoV-2 infection characterized the vaccine recipients, who showed negative nucleocapsid antibodies. Germline CDR1 and CDR2: DFQATT and SNEGSKA (reference sequence). This CDR3 comprises 11 residues. V was clipped by 3 bases and J by 7 bases, with 10 bases between them. The data belong to a study of vaccination effects on CD4 cells after COVID-19. Study-level results: The vaccine-induced clones of healthy vaccinees included only 1 of 255 that cross-reacted with common cold coronaviruses. Sampling in the study covered few convalescent patients and included no early post-infection timepoints.

This chain uses TRBV20-1 with TRBJ2-7; D remains ambiguous. Source: CD4+ T cells from PBMCs cultured with HCoV-NL63 spike peptides, taken before COVID-19 vaccination. The TCR sequence derives from a human donor who received a COVID-19 vaccine. CDR3 amino acids: CSARNLWEQYF. In DNA, the CDR3 is TGCAGTGCTAGGAACCTCTGGGAGCAGTACTTC.